The rows below give T cell receptor beta chains drawn from one sample of a study of a mutant IDH1 vaccine in newly diagnosed glioma. Using immunoSEQ multiplex PCR, the repertoire was profiled, and TCRdb retains in-frame clones only, with some absent. Of more than 45,000 clones in the sample, around 89% are singletons; the top ten hold 5.7%. Their antigen targets remain unknown. The sample in question was PBMCs, obtained from a glioma patient whose treatment included an IDH1 peptide vaccine. Receptor source: a woman in her thirties or forties with glioma. Each CDR3 is given with its conserved first and last residue. Fields, in order: clone size, J gene, D gene, CDR3 length, V gene, CDR3 protein, CDR3 DNA. A D gene is named only where the DNA matches it firmly. The size field is filled for only some rows; it gives once, few, many or a size class.

abundance: .
j_gene: TRBJ1-4
d_gene: .
len: 15
v_gene: TRBV6-5
CDR3aa: CASSHRGLTNEKLFF
CDR3nt: TGTGCCAGCAGCCACCGTGGGTTGACTAATGAAAAACTGTTTTTT

abundance: .
j_gene: TRBJ1-4
d_gene: TRBD1
len: 14
v_gene: TRBV7-6
CDR3aa: CASSFDRENEKLFF
CDR3nt: TGTGCCAGCAGCTTCGACAGGGAGAATGAAAAACTGTTTTTT

abundance: .
j_gene: TRBJ2-3
d_gene: TRBD2
len: 18
v_gene: TRBV5-1
CDR3aa: CASSVLAGVFPSTDTQYF
CDR3nt: TGCGCCAGCAGCGTACTAGCGGGGGTCTTTCCTAGCACAGATACGCAGTATTTT

abundance: .
j_gene: TRBJ1-5
d_gene: .
len: 15
v_gene: TRBV6-5
CDR3aa: CASSPLAGFNQPQHF
CDR3nt: TGTGCCAGCAGCCCCTTGGCAGGGTTCAATCAGCCCCAGCATTTT

abundance: .
j_gene: TRBJ1-5
d_gene: TRBD1
len: 14
v_gene: TRBV19
CDR3aa: CASSPTGLNQPQHF
CDR3nt: TGTGCCAGTAGCCCGACAGGGCTCAATCAGCCCCAGCATTTT

abundance: .
j_gene: TRBJ1-5
d_gene: .
len: 15
v_gene: TRBV18
CDR3aa: CASSPDGHLNQPQHF
CDR3nt: TGTGCCAGCTCACCAGATGGACACTTAAATCAGCCCCAGCATTTT

abundance: .
j_gene: TRBJ2-3
d_gene: .
len: 16
v_gene: TRBV6-6
CDR3aa: CASSSSTRAPPDTQYF
CDR3nt: TGTGCCAGCAGTTCCTCAACTAGAGCTCCCCCAGATACGCAGTATTTT

abundance: .
j_gene: TRBJ2-7
d_gene: TRBD1
len: 14
v_gene: TRBV6-6
CDR3aa: CASRRTGKSYEQYF
CDR3nt: TGTGCCAGCAGAAGGACAGGGAAGTCCTACGAGCAGTACTTC

abundance: few
j_gene: TRBJ1-6
d_gene: .
len: 15
v_gene: TRBV30
CDR3aa: CAWGAPGDPISPLHF
CDR3nt: TGTGCCTGGGGGGCCCCGGGGGATCCAATTTCACCCCTCCACTTT

abundance: .
j_gene: TRBJ1-5
d_gene: .
len: 18
v_gene: TRBV7-8
CDR3aa: CASSLVFRSQGLNQPQHF
CDR3nt: TGTGCCAGCAGCTTAGTATTTCGCTCACAAGGGCTCAATCAGCCCCAGCATTTT

abundance: .
j_gene: TRBJ2-1
d_gene: .
len: 14
v_gene: TRBV7-9
CDR3aa: CASSNRVVYNEQFF
CDR3nt: TGTGCCAGCAGTAACAGGGTGGTCTACAATGAGCAGTTCTTC

abundance: .
j_gene: TRBJ2-7
d_gene: TRBD2
len: 16
v_gene: TRBV18
CDR3aa: CASSPRVGLAPEEQYF
CDR3nt: TGTGCCAGCTCACCACGAGTGGGACTAGCCCCCGAAGAGCAGTACTTC

abundance: .
j_gene: TRBJ1-5
d_gene: .
len: 16
v_gene: TRBV30
CDR3aa: CAWSVRVGNSNQPQHF
CDR3nt: TGTGCCTGGAGTGTACGAGTGGGGAATAGCAATCAGCCCCAGCATTTT

abundance: .
j_gene: TRBJ1-2
d_gene: .
len: 11
v_gene: TRBV2
CDR3aa: CASSFTGAYTF
CDR3nt: TGTGCCAGCAGTTTCACCGGTGCCTACACCTTC

abundance: once
j_gene: TRBJ2-5
d_gene: TRBD2
len: 16
v_gene: TRBV29-1
CDR3aa: CSVEDEGLAGRETQYF
CDR3nt: TGCAGCGTTGAAGATGAGGGACTAGCGGGTAGGGAGACCCAGTACTTC

abundance: .
j_gene: TRBJ2-7
d_gene: .
len: 12
v_gene: TRBV13
CDR3aa: CASSGQGYEQYF
CDR3nt: TGTGCCAGCAGCGGCCAGGGCTACGAGCAGTACTTC

abundance: .
j_gene: TRBJ2-2
d_gene: .
len: 13
v_gene: TRBV11-2
CDR3aa: CASSPGGTGELFF
CDR3nt: TGTGCCAGCAGCCCAGGGGGGACCGGGGAGCTGTTTTTT

abundance: .
j_gene: TRBJ2-7
d_gene: .
len: 13
v_gene: TRBV18
CDR3aa: CASSLESSYEQYF
CDR3nt: TGTGCCAGCTCACTCGAGAGCTCCTACGAGCAGTACTTC

abundance: .
j_gene: TRBJ2-3
d_gene: .
len: 13
v_gene: TRBV6-6
CDR3aa: CASSGDSTDTQYF
CDR3nt: TGTGCCAGCAGTGGAGACAGCACAGATACGCAGTATTTT

abundance: .
j_gene: TRBJ2-3
d_gene: .
len: 13
v_gene: TRBV10-3
CDR3aa: CAISEIGGHTQYF
CDR3nt: TGTGCCATCAGTGAGATTGGGGGACATACGCAGTATTTT

abundance: once
j_gene: TRBJ2-6
d_gene: TRBD1
len: 17
v_gene: TRBV19
CDR3aa: CASRAGTGIVGANVLTF
CDR3nt: TGTGCCAGTAGGGCCGGGACAGGGATCGTTGGGGCCAACGTCCTGACTTTC

abundance: .
j_gene: TRBJ2-3
d_gene: .
len: 13
v_gene: TRBV7-8
CDR3aa: CASSNRFWDTQYF
CDR3nt: TGTGCCAGCAGCAATAGGTTTTGGGATACGCAGTATTTT

abundance: .
j_gene: TRBJ2-3
d_gene: .
len: 17
v_gene: TRBV5-8
CDR3aa: CASSLLRGASSTDTQYF
CDR3nt: TGTGCCAGCAGCTTATTAAGGGGGGCTTCAAGCACAGATACGCAGTATTTT

abundance: .
j_gene: TRBJ2-7
d_gene: TRBD2
len: 14
v_gene: TRBV6-5
CDR3aa: CASRTGTSYREQYF
CDR3nt: TGTGCCAGCAGAACCGGGACTAGCTACCGAGAGCAGTACTTC

abundance: .
j_gene: TRBJ2-1
d_gene: .
len: 13
v_gene: TRBV2
CDR3aa: CASRQDSYNEQFF
CDR3nt: TGTGCCAGCAGACAAGACAGTTACAATGAGCAGTTCTTC

abundance: once
j_gene: TRBJ2-3
d_gene: .
len: 14
v_gene: TRBV6-5
CDR3aa: CASSYSAGTDTQYF
CDR3nt: TGTGCCAGCAGTTACTCCGCTGGCACAGATACGCAGTATTTT

abundance: .
j_gene: TRBJ1-3
d_gene: .
len: 15
v_gene: TRBV7-6
CDR3aa: CASSLAQGSGNTIYF
CDR3nt: TGTGCCAGCAGCCTCGCCCAAGGCTCTGGAAACACCATATATTTT

abundance: .
j_gene: TRBJ1-4
d_gene: TRBD1
len: 15
v_gene: TRBV5-1
CDR3aa: CASSPGGSTNEKLFF
CDR3nt: TGCGCCAGCAGCCCAGGGGGGTCAACTAATGAAAAACTGTTTTTT

abundance: .
j_gene: TRBJ2-1
d_gene: .
len: 17
v_gene: TRBV4-1
CDR3aa: CASSQSGWSPSNNEQFF
CDR3nt: TGCGCCAGCAGCCAGTCGGGGTGGTCCCCCTCAAACAATGAGCAGTTCTTC

abundance: .
j_gene: TRBJ2-7
d_gene: TRBD1
len: 14
v_gene: TRBV5-6
CDR3aa: CASSGQTGGGEQYF
CDR3nt: TGTGCCAGCAGCGGGCAAACAGGGGGAGGCGAGCAGTACTTC

abundance: .
j_gene: TRBJ2-1
d_gene: TRBD2
len: 15
v_gene: TRBV4-1
CDR3aa: CASSQREGLLDEQFF
CDR3nt: TGCGCCAGCAGCCAGCGGGAGGGCCTTCTAGATGAGCAGTTCTTC

abundance: .
j_gene: TRBJ2-1
d_gene: TRBD2
len: 11
v_gene: TRBV27
CDR3aa: CASGGGFEQFF
CDR3nt: TGTGCCAGCGGGGGGGGTTTTGAGCAGTTCTTC

abundance: .
j_gene: TRBJ1-1
d_gene: TRBD1
len: 15
v_gene: TRBV7-2
CDR3aa: CASSLAQGLGTEAFF
CDR3nt: TGTGCCAGCAGCTTAGCACAGGGGCTCGGCACTGAAGCTTTCTTT